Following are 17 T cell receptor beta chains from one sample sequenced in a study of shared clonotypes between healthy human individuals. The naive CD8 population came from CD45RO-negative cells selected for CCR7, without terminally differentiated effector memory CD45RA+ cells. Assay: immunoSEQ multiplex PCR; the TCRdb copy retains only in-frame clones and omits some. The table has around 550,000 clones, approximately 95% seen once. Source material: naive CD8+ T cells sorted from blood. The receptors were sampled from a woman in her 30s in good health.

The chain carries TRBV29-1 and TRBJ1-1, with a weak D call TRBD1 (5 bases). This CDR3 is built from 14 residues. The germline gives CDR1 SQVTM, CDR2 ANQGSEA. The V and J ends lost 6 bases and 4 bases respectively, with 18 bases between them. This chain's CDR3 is CSVRLRARGTEAFF. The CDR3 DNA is TGCAGCGTCCGCTTACGAGCGAGGGGCACTGAAGCTTTCTTT. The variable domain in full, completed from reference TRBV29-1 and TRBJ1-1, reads SAVISQKPSRDICQRGTSLTIQCQVDSQVTMMFWYRQQPGQSLTLIATANQGSEATYESGFVIDKFPISRPNLTFSTLTVSNMSPEDSSIYLCSVRLRARGTEAFFGQGTRLTVV.

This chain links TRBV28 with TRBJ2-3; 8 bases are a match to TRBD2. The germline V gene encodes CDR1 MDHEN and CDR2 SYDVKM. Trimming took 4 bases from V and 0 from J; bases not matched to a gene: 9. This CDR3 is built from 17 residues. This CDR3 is CASSSAVASGSTDTQYF. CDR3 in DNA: TGTGCCAGCAGTTCCGCTGTGGCTAGCGGGAGCACAGATACGCAGTATTTT.

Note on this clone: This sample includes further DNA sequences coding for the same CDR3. CDR3 protein: CASSYSGYGYTF. The CDR3 DNA sequence: TGTGCCAGCAGTTACTCAGGCTATGGCTACACCTTC. J is TRBJ1-2 and V is TRBV6-5; D remains unclear. Trimming removed 0 bases from V and 4 bases from J, with 3 bases in between. Germline V gene lookup returns CDR1 MNHEY and CDR2 SVGAGI. The CDR3 runs to 12 residues.

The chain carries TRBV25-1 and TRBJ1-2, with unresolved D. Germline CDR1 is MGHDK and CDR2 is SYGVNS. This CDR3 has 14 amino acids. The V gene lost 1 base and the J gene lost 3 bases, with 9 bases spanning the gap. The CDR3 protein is CASSESETDYGYTF. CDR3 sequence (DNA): TGTGCCAGCAGTGAATCTGAGACCGACTATGGCTACACCTTC.

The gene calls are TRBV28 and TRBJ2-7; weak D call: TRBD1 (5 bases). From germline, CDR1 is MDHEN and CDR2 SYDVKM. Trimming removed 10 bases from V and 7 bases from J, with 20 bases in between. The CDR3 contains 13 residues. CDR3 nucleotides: TGTGCCACCGGCCAGCAGGGTCTAGAAGAGCAGTACTTC. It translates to CATGQQGLEEQYF.

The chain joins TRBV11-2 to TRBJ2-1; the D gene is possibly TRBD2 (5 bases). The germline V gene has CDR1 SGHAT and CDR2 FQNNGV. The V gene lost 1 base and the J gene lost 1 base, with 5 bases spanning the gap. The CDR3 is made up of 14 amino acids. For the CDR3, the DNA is TGTGCCAGCAGCTTAGCGGGGTCCTACAATGAGCAGTTCTTC. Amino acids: CASSLAGSYNEQFF.

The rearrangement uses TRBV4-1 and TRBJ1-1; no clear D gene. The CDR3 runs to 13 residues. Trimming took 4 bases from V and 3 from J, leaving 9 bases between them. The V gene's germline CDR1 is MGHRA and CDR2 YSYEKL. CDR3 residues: CASSLSPHTEAFF. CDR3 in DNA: TGCGCCAGCAGCCTCTCACCACACACTGAAGCTTTCTTT.

This chain's CDR3 is CASTGWDRGNYGYTF. The CDR3 DNA reads TGTGCCAGCACGGGATGGGACAGGGGGAATTATGGCTACACCTTC. This chain connects TRBV2 to TRBJ1-2; 11 bases align to TRBD1. The CDR3 totals 15 residues. Germline assignment: CDR1 SNHLY and CDR2 FYNNEI. Trimming took 7 bases from V and 5 from J; bases not matched to a gene: 9.

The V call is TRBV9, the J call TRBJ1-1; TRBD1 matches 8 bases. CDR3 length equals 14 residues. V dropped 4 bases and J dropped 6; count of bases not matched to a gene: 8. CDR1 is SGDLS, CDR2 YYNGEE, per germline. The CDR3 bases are TGTGCCAGCAGCATATACGGGACAGGATCTGAAGCTTTCTTT. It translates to CASSIYGTGSEAFF.

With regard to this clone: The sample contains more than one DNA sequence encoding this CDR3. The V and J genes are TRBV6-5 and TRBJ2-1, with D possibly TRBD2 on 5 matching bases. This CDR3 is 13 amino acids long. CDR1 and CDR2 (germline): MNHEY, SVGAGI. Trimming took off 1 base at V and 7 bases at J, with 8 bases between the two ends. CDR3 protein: CASSYFGGNEQFF. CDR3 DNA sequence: TGTGCCAGCAGTTACTTCGGCGGGAATGAGCAGTTCTTC.

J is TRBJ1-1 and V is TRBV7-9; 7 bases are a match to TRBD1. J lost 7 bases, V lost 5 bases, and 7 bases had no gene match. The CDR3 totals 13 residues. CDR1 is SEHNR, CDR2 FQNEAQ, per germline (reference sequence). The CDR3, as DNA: TGTGCCAGCAGCCTAGGGACAGTCCTTGAAGCTTTCTTT. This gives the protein CASSLGTVLEAFF.

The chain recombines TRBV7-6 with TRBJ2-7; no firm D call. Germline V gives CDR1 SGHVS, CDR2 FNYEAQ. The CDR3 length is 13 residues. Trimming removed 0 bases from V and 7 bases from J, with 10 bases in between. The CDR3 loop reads CASSLADLAEQYF. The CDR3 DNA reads TGTGCCAGCAGCTTAGCGGATTTGGCTGAGCAGTACTTC.

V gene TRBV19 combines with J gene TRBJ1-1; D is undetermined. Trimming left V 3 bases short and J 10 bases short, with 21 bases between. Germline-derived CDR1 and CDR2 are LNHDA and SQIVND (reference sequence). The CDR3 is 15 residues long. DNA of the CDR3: TGTGCCAGTAGTATGGGGTCCCGCGGGGAAGACGGAGCTTTCTTT. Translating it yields CASSMGSRGEDGAFF.

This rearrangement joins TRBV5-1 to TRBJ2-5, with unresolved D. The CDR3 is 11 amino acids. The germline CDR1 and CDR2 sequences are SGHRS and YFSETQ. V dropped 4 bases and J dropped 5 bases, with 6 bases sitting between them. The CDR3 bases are TGCGCCAGCAGCCCGCGGGAGACCCAGTACTTC. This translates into CASSPRETQYF.

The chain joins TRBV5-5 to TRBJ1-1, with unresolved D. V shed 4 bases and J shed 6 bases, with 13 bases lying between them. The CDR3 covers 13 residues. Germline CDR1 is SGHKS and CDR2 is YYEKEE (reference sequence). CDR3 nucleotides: TGTGCCAGCAGCCCTCTATTTAACGCTGAAGCTTTCTTT. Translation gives CASSPLFNAEAFF.

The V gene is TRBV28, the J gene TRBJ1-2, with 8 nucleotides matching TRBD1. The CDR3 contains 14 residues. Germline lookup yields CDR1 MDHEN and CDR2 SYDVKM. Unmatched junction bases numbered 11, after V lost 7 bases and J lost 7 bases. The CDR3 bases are TGTGCCAGCAACCCGGACAGGGAAGGCTTTGGCTACACCTTC. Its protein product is CASNPDREGFGYTF.

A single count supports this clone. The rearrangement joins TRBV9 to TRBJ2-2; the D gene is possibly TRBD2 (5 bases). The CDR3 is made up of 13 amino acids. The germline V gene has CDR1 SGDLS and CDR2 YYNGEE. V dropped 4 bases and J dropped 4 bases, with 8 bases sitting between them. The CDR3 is CASSSRGTGELFF. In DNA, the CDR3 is TGTGCCAGCAGCAGCCGGGGCACCGGGGAGCTGTTTTTT.